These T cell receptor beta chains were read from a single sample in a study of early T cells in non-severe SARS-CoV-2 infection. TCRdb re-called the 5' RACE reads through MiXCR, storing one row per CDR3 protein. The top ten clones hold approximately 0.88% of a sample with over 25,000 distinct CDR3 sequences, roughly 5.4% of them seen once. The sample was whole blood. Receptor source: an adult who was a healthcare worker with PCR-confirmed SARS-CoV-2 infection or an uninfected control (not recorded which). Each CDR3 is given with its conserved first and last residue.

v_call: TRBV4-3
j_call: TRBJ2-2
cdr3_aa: CASSQDYLGRAGTGELFF

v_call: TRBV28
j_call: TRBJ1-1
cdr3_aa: CASTRGTVNEAFF

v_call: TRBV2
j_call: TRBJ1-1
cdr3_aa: CASSEGQGVLNTEAFF

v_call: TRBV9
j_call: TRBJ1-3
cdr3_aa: CASSPLDRSGNTIYF

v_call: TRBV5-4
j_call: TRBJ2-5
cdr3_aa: CASSLGQWEQETQYF

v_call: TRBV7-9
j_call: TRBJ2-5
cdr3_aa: CASSPEGYQKTQYF

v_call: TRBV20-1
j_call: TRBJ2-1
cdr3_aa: CSPSGHLIGNEQFF

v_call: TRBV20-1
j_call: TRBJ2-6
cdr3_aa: CSAPGTGTTVLTF

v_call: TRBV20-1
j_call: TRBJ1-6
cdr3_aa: CSARGRDIWSPLHF

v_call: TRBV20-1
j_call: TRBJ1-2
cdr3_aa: CSARVPGARGYTF

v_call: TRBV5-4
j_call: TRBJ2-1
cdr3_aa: CASSLVKGFIYNEQFF

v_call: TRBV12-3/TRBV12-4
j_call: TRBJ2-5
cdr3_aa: CASSFEAAQETQYF

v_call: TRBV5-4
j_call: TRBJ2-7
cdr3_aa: CASKADSPSYEQYF

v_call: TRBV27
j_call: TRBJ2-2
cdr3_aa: CASSYYFNTGELFF

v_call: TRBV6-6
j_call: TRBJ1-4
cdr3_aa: CASSPGQSNEKLFF

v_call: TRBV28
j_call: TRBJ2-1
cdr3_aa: CASSSLAGTIDEQFF

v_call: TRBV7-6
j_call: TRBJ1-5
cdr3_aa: CASSPHGSNQPQHF

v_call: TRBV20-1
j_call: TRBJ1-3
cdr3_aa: CSASSGRSSGNTIYF

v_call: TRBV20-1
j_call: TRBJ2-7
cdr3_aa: CSARAELAEGVPYEQYF

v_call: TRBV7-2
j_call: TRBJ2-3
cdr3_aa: CASSLVAGGRISTDTQYF

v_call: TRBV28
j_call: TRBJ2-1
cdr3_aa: CATNDRGIMSEQFF

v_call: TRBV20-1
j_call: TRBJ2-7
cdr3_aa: CSAKRVYEQYF

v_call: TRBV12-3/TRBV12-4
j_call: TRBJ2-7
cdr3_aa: CASSLGQGAPYEQYF

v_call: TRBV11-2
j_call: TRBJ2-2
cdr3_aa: CASSHRRDTGELFF